This T cell receptor beta chain came from a study of blood T cell repertoires in COVID-19. Study overall: Collection of acute and convalescent COVID-19 samples took place in the United States, Italy and Spain. Sources were T cells, B-cell-depleted T cells, or PBMCs; the material itself was cDNA or gDNA.

The CDR3 is 15 amino acids. From germline, CDR1 is SGDLS and CDR2 YYNGEE. Trimming pared 6 bases from V and 7 bases from J, leaving 19 bases between. As handled by the study authors: Cell counts per sample came from amplifying reference gene primers. Produced via immunoSEQ multiplex PCR; TCRdb's table is partial and in-frame only. Clone size and V and J calls were adopted from that table, with D and trimming inferred from the DNA. The table records roughly 190,000 clones, approximately 85% of them present only once. This TCR was sampled from a woman between 65 and 79 years old with active or convalescent COVID-19. The J gene is TRBJ2-2, the V gene TRBV9; maybe TRBD2 (6 bases). Sequenced sample: peripheral blood. The CDR3 DNA sequence: TGTGCCAGCACGGTTAGGAGGGAGTCGGGCGGGGAGCTGTTTTTT. Translating gives CASTVRRESGGELFF.